This T cell receptor beta chain was obtained from a study of shared clonotypes between healthy human individuals (dated by TCRdb to about 2020). For the wider study: Three men and two women, aged 18 to 49 years, made up the cohort. For each donor, CD4 naive and CD4 memory were each given three plates, CD8 naive was given two plates, and CD8 memory was given one plate. Each donor's leukapheresis produced roughly between about 0.8 and 8.9 billion PBMCs. To estimate repertoire size and how much clonotype sharing occurs between individuals, the study deeply sequenced the blood TCR repertoires of roughly 5 healthy adults. Libraries were prepared and TCR repertoires were sequenced by different laboratories using diverse techniques, in order to increase sequencing depth and limit assay-specific biases. Findings and caveats that apply to the study as a whole: Based on pairwise subsampling, the degree of clonotype sharing among donors was expected to be affected by sequencing depth. Incomplete sequencing was indicated by rarefaction of sorted-subset datasets, despite the large sequencing depth. Sampling was restricted to blood, and TCR repertoires in tissue are likely to differ from TCR repertoires in blood. Larger estimated clonotype richness was generally found for naive subsets than for memory subsets. Compared with non-shared clonotypes, clonotypes shared by all four sorted-subset donors had higher generation probabilities. Sharing across a few donors was observed for around 5% of naive CD4, less than 4% of naive CD8, 2% to 2.5% of memory CD4, and roughly 0.4% of memory CD8 clonotypes. Because the study included a small number of donors, the genetic and exposure-history diversity represented was limited.

TCR CDR3 regions were amplified from genomic DNA by multiplex PCR using the deep immunoSEQ assay. Genomic DNA extracted from each cell subset was distributed evenly over all wells of several immunoSEQ 96-well plates, and each plate served as one replicate. For sorted subsets, about 220 ng of genomic DNA, equivalent to 25,000 to 30,000 T cell genomes, went into each replicate PCR. The purified libraries were quantified using a Qubit 3.0 fluorometer, sized with a Bioanalyzer 2100, and then quantified again using the KAPA Library Quantification kit. A separate single-read 150-cycle Illumina NextSeq 550 flow cell was used to sequence each immunoSEQ 96-well plate. The source study handled its data this way. Because only junctional sequences without quality scores were contained in the immunoSEQ output, filtering matching that applied to full-length reads could not be performed. To assign V/J genes and CDR3, sequences were annotated against IMGT germline references using PyIR, a Python wrapper for IgBLAST v1.9. Reads with weak V/J assignments (E-value above 1e-6), missing CDR3, stop codons, out-of-frame junctions, or ambiguous translated residues were removed. V3J clonotypes were defined as sequences sharing an identical inferred V gene, J gene, and CDR3 amino acid sequence. The percentage overlap between two repertoires was calculated by dividing the number of shared unique clonotypes by the size of the smaller repertoire. Three approaches were used to assess repertoire richness: RTK rarefaction, the Chao1 estimator, and Recon v2.1 estimates of unobserved clonotypes. For all TCRbeta clonotypes obtained by the gDNA method from a handful of donors, generation probabilities were computed with OLGA. TCRdb obtained this table from immuneACCESS and retained in-frame rearrangements with V and J assigned. These tables miss some clones; where compared with another copy, unresolved V genes account for less than half of the shortfall, and the remainder is unexplained. V, J and clone size reflect that table, while D and trimming were determined from the DNA. The sample yields around 510,000 clones; approximately 94% were counted once. The ten largest account for 0.055% to 0.075% of the sample.

Donors were healthy HIV-negative adults with no recently reported acute infections or vaccinations. All donors were Caucasian adults living in Nashville, Tennessee, USA. Magnetic negative selection was used to enrich CD4+ T cells, after which naive cells were positively selected on CD45RA and the negative fraction became the memory subset. Blood was collected by leukapheresis, and PBMCs were isolated by Ficoll-Histopaque density gradient centrifugation and then cryopreserved in liquid nitrogen vapor phase. Purity and quantity of every magnetically sorted T cell population were checked by analytical flow cytometry. Genomic DNA was isolated from every sorted fraction and measured by UV absorbance on a Nanodrop 2000c. On this clone itself: Its recognized antigen is unknown. No per-base quality is available; no much larger clone lies one base away.

The CDR1 and CDR2 encoded by the germline V gene are MNHEY and SVGAGI. Reading from cysteine to phenylalanine, the CDR3 counts 15 amino acids. Only the CDR3 portion is preserved as DNA: 45 bases, with reading frame beginning at the first base. Cut back by 2 bases and 0 bases, the V and J ends lie 10 bases apart. Sequences were obtained from naive CD4+ T cells sorted from blood. The cell subset or site label of this sample denotes: CD45RA+ positively selected. This receptor was identified in a woman in her thirties in good health. The rearrangement joined TRBV6-5 to TRBJ1-2, with the D gene too uncertain to name. The sequenced DNA: TGTGCCAGCAGTTACGCGGGAGAATCTAACTATGGCTACACCTTC. It encodes CASSYAGESNYGYTF.